This T cell receptor beta chain was captured by sequencing in a study of blood T cell repertoires in COVID-19 (TCRdb year 2020). Broadly, across the study: Samples from collaborators originated in the United States, Italy and Spain and spanned both the acute and convalescent phases of COVID-19. Nearly every sample came with metadata listing a de-identified subject ID, COVID-19 status, age in years and sex. Samples came from the ongoing ImmuneRACE study (first 160 participants) plus 1,254 subjects from 6 global collaborators. The repertoires were made available in a free public database intended to serve as a resource for research on the immune response to SARS-CoV-2. Where HLA class I and class II types were available, the types were taken from metadata supplied by the sample provider, not from assay-based typing. The material from the prospective study consisted of cDNA or gDNA derived from T cells, B-cell-depleted T cells, or PBMCs. Deeply sampled blood TCRbeta repertoires from subjects exposed to, actively infected with, or recovered from COVID-19 were included in the dataset. Results and caveats for the whole study, not just this receptor: Clinical and demographic metadata were provided uncurated, with the amount varying by source and participant.

TCRbeta CDR3 regions were amplified from genomic DNA using the immunoSEQ Assay, a bias-controlled multiplex PCR. Per the authors' processing: Within the assay, amplification of reference gene primers was used to estimate how many nucleated cells each sample contained. To quantify the absolute abundance of each unique TCRbeta CDR3 rearrangement, sequence reads were collapsed and filtered. For each sample, productive Simpson clonality was calculated by taking the square root of Simpson's diversity index across productive rearrangements. TCRdb obtained this table from immuneACCESS and retained in-frame rearrangements with V and J assigned. These tables miss some clones; where compared with another copy, unresolved V genes account for less than half of the shortfall, and the remainder is unexplained. That table furnishes V, J and clone size, whereas the DNA furnished D and trimming. In all, the sample holds approximately 40,000 clones, and around 92% of those were seen once. Around 5.8% of the sample comes from the top ten.

A note on this clone: Its binding antigen is unknown. The record has no base qualities; no much larger clone is one base away.

The collaborating institutions used their own protocols to collect whole blood in K2EDTA tubes. For TCRbeta analysis, collaborator samples were shipped as frozen whole blood, as isolated PBMCs, or as DNA extracted from either sample type. From its cysteine to its phenylalanine, the CDR3 spans 16 amino acids. The CDR3 DNA has 48 bases and is translated from base 1. Per the germline V gene, KGHSH is the CDR1 and LQKENI is the CDR2. V has 2 bases trimmed and J has 8 bases trimmed; junction bases matching no gene number 14. Input material: peripheral blood. The sequence came from a woman at least 80 years old with acute or convalescent COVID-19. The sequence is built from TRBV18 and TRBJ1-2; 7 central bases correspond to TRBD1. The CDR3 region: CASSPSPATGRTGYTF. In nucleotide form, the sequence is TGTGCCAGCTCACCATCCCCGGCGACAGGGAGGACAGGCTACACCTTC.